This is a list of T cell receptor beta chains from one sample in a study of shared clonotypes between healthy human individuals. Generated by immunoSEQ multiplex PCR, the TCRdb table keeps only in-frame clones and is missing some. This table has approximately 2,300,000 clones, 92% appearing once. Sequencing input: naive CD4+ T cells from PBMCs. The source of these receptors is a man aged 18 to 29 in good health. Some clones in this sample may be carry-over from other donors' samples. The CDR3 runs from the conserved cysteine through the conserved F or W. D genes are given only for firm matches.

TRBV9	TRBJ2-7	-	TGTGCCAGCAGCGTAGAGGGATTTGGGGGGCAGTACTTC	CASSVEGFGGQYF
TRBV7-2	TRBJ1-1	-	TGTGCCAGCAGCCAAGGGGACAAACTGATAGCTTTCTTT	CASSQGDKLIAFF
TRBV5-4	TRBJ2-2	TRBD2	TGTGCCAGCAGCTTGAGGATGGCGGGAGACAACACCGGGGAGCTGTTTTTT	CASSLRMAGDNTGELFF
TRBV11-2	TRBJ2-5	TRBD1	TGTGCCAGCAGCCAACAGGGGCGGGAGACCCAGTACTTC	CASSQQGRETQYF
TRBV11-1	TRBJ1-1	TRBD1	TGTGCCAGCAGCCTGACAGGGGGCACTGAAGCTTTCTTT	CASSLTGGTEAFF
TRBV5-4	TRBJ2-3	-	TGTGCCAGCACGCTAGGTGCAGATACGCAGTATTTT	CASTLGADTQYF
TRBV9	TRBJ2-7	-	TGTGCCAGCAGCGCCCACCCCAGGGACGAGCAGTACTTC	CASSAHPRDEQYF
TRBV28	TRBJ2-7	-	TGTGCCAGCAGTTACCCCGGTGCCTACGAGCAGTACTTC	CASSYPGAYEQYF
TRBV14	TRBJ1-1	-	TGTGCCAGCAGCCAAGATCTGGGGGTGGTGGCTGAAGCTTTCTTT	CASSQDLGVVAEAFF
TRBV5-1	TRBJ2-1	-	TGCGCCAGCAGCTCTCCGGGGGCCCACCATGAGCAGTTCTTC	CASSSPGAHHEQFF
TRBV5-8	TRBJ1-1	TRBD1	TGTGCCAGCAGCTTGGATAACAGGGGGCGCGTGGGGTACACTGAAGCTTTCTTT	CASSLDNRGRVGYTEAFF
TRBV2	TRBJ2-2	TRBD1	TGTGCCAGCAGGACAGGGGGCGCCGGCACCGGGGAGCTGTTTTTT	CASRTGGAGTGELFF
TRBV7-2	TRBJ1-2	TRBD1	TGTGCCAGCAGCGACACAGGGGGCTATGGCTACACCTTC	CASSDTGGYGYTF